This TCR beta chain was sequenced in a study of shared clonotypes between healthy human individuals. This clone was detected a few times. Deep was the level at which the assay was run. Unsorted PBMC samples were amplified in replicate PCRs containing around 310 ng DNA, some 30,000 T cell genomes. The sequenced material, unsorted PBMC DNA, was run on ten immunoSEQ deep assay plates. Method: immunoSEQ multiplex PCR; TCRdb's copy keeps in-frame clones and lacks some. The sample has about 500,000 clones; roughly 80% are singletons. V shed 3 bases and J shed 4 bases, with 15 bases lying between them. In germline, CDR1 is SGHTA, CDR2 FQGNSA. The CDR3 has 15 residues. Donors comprised healthy HIV-negative adults lacking recent acute infections or vaccinations.

This clonotype was obtained from a woman between 35 and 50 years old in good health. Some clones in this sample may be carry-over from other donors' samples. Sequenced: PBMCs. This sequence joins TRBV7-2 and TRBJ1-1, with D perhaps matching TRBD1 (5 bases). The CDR3 bases are TGTGCCAGCAGCTTTACGGGGGGTATCGGCACTGAAGCTTTCTTT. Protein: CASSFTGGIGTEAFF.